Sequencing of this T cell receptor (beta chain) was carried out in a study of Graves' ophthalmopathy and Graves' hyperthyroidism. TCR beta CDR3 amplification used RNA transcripts. First-round RT-PCR with HTBI primers preceded a second-round multiplex PCR. Using its own MiXCR run on the multiplex PCR reads, TCRdb lists one record per CDR3 protein. The sample lists fewer than 650,000 distinct CDR3 sequences, over 20% occurring once. Diagnostic conclusions were grounded in clinical symptoms, serum thyroxine, TRAb, thyroid ultrasound and orbital computed tomography. V gave up 5 bases and J gave up 6 bases, with 28 bases separating them. Germline V gene lookup returns CDR1 SGHAT and CDR2 FQNNGV. The CDR3 contains 19 residues. The table lists this clonotype with a few counts.

This clonotype was obtained from a woman aged 18 to 35 with stable Graves' hyperthyroidism. Some clones in this sample may be carry-over from other donors' samples. The sequenced sample consisted of peripheral blood. The chain is built from TRBV11-2 and TRBJ2-2; D is undetermined. Written as DNA, the CDR3 is TGTGCCAGCAGCGCACACCCCTATCAGAGTGCTACTGGGGCCGGGGAGCTGTTTTTT. This sequence encodes CASSAHPYQSATGAGELFF.